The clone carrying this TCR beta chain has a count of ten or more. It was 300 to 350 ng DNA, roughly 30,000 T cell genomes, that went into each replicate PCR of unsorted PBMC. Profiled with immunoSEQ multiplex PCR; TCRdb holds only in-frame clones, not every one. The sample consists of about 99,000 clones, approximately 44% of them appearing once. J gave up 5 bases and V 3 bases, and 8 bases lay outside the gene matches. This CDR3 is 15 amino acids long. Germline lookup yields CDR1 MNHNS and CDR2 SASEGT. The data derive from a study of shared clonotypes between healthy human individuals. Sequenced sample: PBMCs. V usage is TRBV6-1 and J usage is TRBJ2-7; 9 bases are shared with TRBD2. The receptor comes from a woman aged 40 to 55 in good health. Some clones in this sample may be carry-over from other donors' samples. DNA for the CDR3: TGTGCCAGCAGTGAGATTAGCGGGAGTAAAGACGAGCAGTACTTC. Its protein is CASSEISGSKDEQYF.